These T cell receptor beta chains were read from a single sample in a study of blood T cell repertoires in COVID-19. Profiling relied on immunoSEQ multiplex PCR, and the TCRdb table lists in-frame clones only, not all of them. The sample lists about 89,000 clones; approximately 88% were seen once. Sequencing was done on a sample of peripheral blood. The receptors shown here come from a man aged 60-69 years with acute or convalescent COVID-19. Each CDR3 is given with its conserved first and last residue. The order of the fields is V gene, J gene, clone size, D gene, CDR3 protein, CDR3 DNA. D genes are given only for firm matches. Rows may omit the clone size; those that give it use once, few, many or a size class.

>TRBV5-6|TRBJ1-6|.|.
CASSWANEPLSSYNSPLHF
TGTGCCAGCAGCTGGGCGAACGAGCCATTGAGCTCCTATAATTCACCCCTCCACTTT
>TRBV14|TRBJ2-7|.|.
CASSGHLYEQYF
TGTGCCAGCAGCGGACACCTATACGAGCAGTACTTC
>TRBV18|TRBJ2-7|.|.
CASSPPGLSFEQYF
TGTGCCAGCTCACCACCGGGACTCAGTTTCGAGCAGTACTTC
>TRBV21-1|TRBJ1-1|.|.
CASTLRLRSEAFF
TGTGCCAGCACCTTAAGGTTGAGGAGCGAAGCTTTCTTT
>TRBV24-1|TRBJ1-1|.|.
CATAPGGRNTEAFF
TGTGCCACCGCCCCCGGGGGGAGGAACACTGAAGCTTTCTTT
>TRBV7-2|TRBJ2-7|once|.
CASSFPGRGSYEQYF
TGTGCCAGCAGCTTTCCCGGCAGGGGATCCTACGAGCAGTACTTC
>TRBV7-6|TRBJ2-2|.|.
CASSPRTDSNTGELFF
TGTGCCAGCAGCCCCCGGACGGACTCGAACACCGGGGAGCTGTTTTTT
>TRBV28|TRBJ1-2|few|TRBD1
CASRQGFYGYTF
TGTGCCAGCAGACAGGGGTTCTATGGCTACACCTTC
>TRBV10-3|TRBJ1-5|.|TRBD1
CAISGDRVGDQPQHF
TGTGCCATCAGTGGGGACAGGGTGGGGGATCAGCCCCAGCATTTT
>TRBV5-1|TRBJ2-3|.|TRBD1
CASSLRTGGSTDTQYF
TGCGCCAGCAGCTTACGTACAGGGGGTTCGACAGATACGCAGTATTTT
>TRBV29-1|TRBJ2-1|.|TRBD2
CSVESLAGAPYNEQFF
TGCAGCGTTGAGTCCCTAGCGGGAGCGCCCTACAATGAGCAGTTCTTC
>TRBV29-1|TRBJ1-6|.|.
CSARGSYNSPLHF
TGCAGCGCTCGGGGGTCCTATAATTCACCCCTCCACTTT
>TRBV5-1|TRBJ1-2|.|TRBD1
CASSNSPGQGVNGYTF
TGCGCCAGCAGCAATTCACCGGGACAGGGGGTGAATGGCTACACCTTC
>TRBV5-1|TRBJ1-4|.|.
CASSLEGNNEKLFF
TGCGCCAGCAGCTTGGAGGGGAATAATGAAAAACTGTTTTTT
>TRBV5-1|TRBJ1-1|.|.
CASSLGGVGNTEAFF
TGCGCCAGCAGCTTGGGAGGTGTTGGGAACACTGAAGCTTTCTTT
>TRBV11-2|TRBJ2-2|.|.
CASSSTGSWELFF
TGTGCCAGCAGCTCAACAGGGTCCTGGGAGCTGTTTTTT
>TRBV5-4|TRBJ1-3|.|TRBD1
CASSLQGGTGNTIYF
TGTGCCAGCAGCTTACAGGGGGGAACTGGAAACACCATATATTTT
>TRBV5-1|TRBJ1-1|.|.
CASSLAGQGPNTEAFF
TGCGCCAGCAGCTTGGCCGGGCAGGGGCCTAACACTGAAGCTTTCTTT
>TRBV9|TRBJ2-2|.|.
CASSGGTTNTGELFF
TGTGCCAGCAGCGGAGGGACAACGAACACCGGGGAGCTGTTTTTT
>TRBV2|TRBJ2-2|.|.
CASYREQYTGELFF
TGTGCCAGCTATCGAGAACAGTACACCGGGGAGCTGTTTTTT
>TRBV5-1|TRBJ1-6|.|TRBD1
CASRPGTDHSPLHF
TGCGCCAGCAGACCCGGGACAGACCATTCACCCCTCCACTTT
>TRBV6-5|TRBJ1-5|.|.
CASSYSNLGGQPQHF
TGTGCCAGCAGTTACTCTAATCTCGGGGGGCAGCCCCAGCATTTT
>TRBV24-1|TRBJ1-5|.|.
CATSDSNQPQHF
TGTGCCACCAGTGACTCCAATCAGCCCCAGCATTTT
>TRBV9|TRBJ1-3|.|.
CASSAVGRSGAGSGNTIYF
TGTGCCAGCAGCGCCGTTGGGCGGTCGGGCGCGGGCTCTGGAAACACCATATATTTT
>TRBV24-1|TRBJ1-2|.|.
CATSAPQGTGGYTF
TGTGCCACCAGTGCCCCGCAGGGTACGGGCGGCTACACCTTC
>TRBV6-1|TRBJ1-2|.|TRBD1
CASSELRQGQYGYTF
TGTGCCAGCAGTGAATTACGGCAGGGACAGTATGGCTACACCTTC
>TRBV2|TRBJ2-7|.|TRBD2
CASESLAGVPYEQYF
TGTGCCAGCGAATCCCTAGCGGGAGTTCCCTACGAGCAGTACTTC
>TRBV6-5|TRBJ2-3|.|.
CASSYGGALTDTQYF
TGTGCCAGCAGTTACGGGGGGGCGCTGACAGATACGCAGTATTTT
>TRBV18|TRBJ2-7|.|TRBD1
CASSLDRVREQYF
TGTGCCAGCTCACTGGACAGGGTCCGCGAGCAGTACTTC
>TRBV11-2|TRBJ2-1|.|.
CASSSLLATGKQFF
TGTGCCAGCAGCTCACTCCTAGCGACAGGGAAGCAGTTCTTC
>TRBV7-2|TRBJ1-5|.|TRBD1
CASSFRDRNQPQHF
TGTGCCAGCAGCTTCCGGGACAGAAATCAGCCCCAGCATTTT
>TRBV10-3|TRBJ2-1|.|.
CAISESGFGSSYNEQFF
TGTGCCATCAGTGAGTCCGGATTCGGGAGCTCCTACAATGAGCAGTTCTTC
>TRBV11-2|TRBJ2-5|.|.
CASSGPQETQYF
TGTGCCAGCAGCGGGCCCCAAGAGACCCAGTACTTC
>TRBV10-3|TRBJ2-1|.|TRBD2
CAISEMTSGGVQQFF
TGTGCCATCAGTGAAATGACTAGCGGGGGAGTTCAGCAGTTCTTC
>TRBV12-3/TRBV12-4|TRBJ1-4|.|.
CASSLGTGLKLFF
TGTGCCAGCAGTTTAGGAACAGGGTTGAAACTGTTTTTT
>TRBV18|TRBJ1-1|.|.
CASSLKPSDTEAFF
TGTGCCAGCTCACTTAAACCATCGGACACTGAAGCTTTCTTT
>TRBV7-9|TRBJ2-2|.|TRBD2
CASIYQGGTGELFF
TGTGCCAGCATCTACCAGGGAGGGACCGGGGAGCTGTTTTTT
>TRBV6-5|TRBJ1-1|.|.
CASTSVNTEAFF
TGTGCCAGCACCTCGGTGAACACTGAAGCTTTCTTT
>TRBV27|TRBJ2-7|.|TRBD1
CASSYSTGLYEQYF
TGTGCCAGCAGTTATTCGACAGGGCTCTACGAGCAGTACTTC